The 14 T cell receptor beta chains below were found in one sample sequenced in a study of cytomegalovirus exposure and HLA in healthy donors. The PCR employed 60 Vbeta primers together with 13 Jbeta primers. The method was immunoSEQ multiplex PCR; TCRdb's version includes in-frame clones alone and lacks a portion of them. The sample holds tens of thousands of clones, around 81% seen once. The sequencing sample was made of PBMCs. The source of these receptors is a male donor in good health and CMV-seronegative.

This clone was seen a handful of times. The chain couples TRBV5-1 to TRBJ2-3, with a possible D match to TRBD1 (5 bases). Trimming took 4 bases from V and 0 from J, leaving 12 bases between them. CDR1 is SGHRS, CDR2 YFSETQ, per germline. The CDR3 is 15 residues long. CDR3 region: CASSPDSPSTDTQYF. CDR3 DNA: TGCGCCAGCAGCCCCGACAGCCCTAGCACAGATACGCAGTATTTT.

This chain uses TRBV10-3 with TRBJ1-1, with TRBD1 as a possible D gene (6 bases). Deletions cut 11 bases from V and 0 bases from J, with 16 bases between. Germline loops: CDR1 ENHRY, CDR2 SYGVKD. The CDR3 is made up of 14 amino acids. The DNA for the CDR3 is TGTGCCTCAAAGGACAGAAAAGTGAACACTGAAGCTTTCTTT. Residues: CASKDRKVNTEAFF.

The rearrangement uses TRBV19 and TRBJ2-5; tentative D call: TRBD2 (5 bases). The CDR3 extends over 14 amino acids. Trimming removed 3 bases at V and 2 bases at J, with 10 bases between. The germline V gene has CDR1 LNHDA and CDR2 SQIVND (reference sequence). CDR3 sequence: CASSIQGGQETQYF. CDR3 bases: TGTGCCAGTAGTATTCAAGGCGGGCAAGAGACCCAGTACTTC.

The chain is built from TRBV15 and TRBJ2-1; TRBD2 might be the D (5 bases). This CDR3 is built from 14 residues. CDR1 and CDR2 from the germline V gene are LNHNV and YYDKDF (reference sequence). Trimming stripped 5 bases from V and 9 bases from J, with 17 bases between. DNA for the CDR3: TGTGCCACCAGCCGCGACCCCGGGGAGCTTGAGCAGTTCTTC. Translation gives CATSRDPGELEQFF.

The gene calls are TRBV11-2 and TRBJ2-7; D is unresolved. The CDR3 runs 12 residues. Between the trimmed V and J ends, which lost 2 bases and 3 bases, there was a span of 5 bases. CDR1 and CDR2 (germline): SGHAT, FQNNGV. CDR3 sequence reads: CASSLNLYEQYF. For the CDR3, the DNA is TGTGCCAGCAGCTTAAATCTCTACGAGCAGTACTTC.

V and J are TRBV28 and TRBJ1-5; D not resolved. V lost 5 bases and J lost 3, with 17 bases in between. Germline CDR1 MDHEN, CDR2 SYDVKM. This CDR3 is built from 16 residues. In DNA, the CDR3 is TGTGCCAGCAGTCGACTTTTGAGGTCTTCCAATCAGCCCCAGCATTTT. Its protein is CASSRLLRSSNQPQHF.

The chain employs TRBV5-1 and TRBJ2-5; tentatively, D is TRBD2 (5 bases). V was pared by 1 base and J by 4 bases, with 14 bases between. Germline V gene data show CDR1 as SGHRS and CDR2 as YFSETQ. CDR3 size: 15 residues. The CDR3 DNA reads TGCGCCAGCAGCTTGTGGCCAGGACGGGGAGAGACCCAGTACTTC. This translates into CASSLWPGRGETQYF. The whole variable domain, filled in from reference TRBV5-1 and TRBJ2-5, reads KAGVTQTPRYLIKTRGQQVTLSCSPISGHRSVSWYQQTPGQGLQFLFEYFSETQRNKGNFPGRFSGRQFSNSRSEMNVSTLELGDSALYLCASSLWPGRGETQYFGPGTRLLVL.

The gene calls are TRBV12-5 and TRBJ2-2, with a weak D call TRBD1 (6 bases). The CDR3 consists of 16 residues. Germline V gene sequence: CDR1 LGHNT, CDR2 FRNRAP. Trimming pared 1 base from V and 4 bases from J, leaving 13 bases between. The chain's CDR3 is CASGLGVAGATGELFF. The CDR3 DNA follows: TGTGCTAGTGGTTTGGGAGTGGCAGGGGCCACCGGGGAGCTGTTTTTT.

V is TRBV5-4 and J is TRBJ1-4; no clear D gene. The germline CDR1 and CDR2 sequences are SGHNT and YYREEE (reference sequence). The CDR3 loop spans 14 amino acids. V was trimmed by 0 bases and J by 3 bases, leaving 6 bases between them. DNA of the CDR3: TGTGCCAGCAGCTTGGGGGAGCCTAATGAAAAACTGTTTTTT. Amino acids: CASSLGEPNEKLFF.

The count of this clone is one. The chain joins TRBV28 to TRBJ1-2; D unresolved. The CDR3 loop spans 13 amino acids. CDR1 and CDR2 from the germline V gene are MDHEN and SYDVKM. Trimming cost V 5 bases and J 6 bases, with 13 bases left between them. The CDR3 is CASSLSFRNGYTF. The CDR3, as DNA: TGTGCCAGCAGTCTCTCCTTCAGAAATGGCTACACCTTC.

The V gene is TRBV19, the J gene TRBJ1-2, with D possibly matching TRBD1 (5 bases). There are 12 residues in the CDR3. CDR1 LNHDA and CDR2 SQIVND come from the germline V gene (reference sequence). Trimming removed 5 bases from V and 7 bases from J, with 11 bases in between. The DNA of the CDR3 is TGTGCCAGTAGTCCACACCAGGGTGGCTACACCTTC. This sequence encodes CASSPHQGGYTF. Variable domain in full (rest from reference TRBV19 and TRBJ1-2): DGGITQSPKYLFRKEGQNVTLSCEQNLNHDAMYWYRQDPGQGLRLIYYSQIVNDFQKGDIAEGYSVSREKKESFPLTVTSAQKNPTAFYLCASSPHQGGYTFGSGTRLTVV.

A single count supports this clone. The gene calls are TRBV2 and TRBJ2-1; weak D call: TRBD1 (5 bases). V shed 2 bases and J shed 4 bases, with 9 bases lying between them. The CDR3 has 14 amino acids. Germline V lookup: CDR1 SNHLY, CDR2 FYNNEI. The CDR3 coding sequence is TGTGCCAGCAGTGAACAGGGCCAATACAATGAGCAGTTCTTC. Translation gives CASSEQGQYNEQFF.

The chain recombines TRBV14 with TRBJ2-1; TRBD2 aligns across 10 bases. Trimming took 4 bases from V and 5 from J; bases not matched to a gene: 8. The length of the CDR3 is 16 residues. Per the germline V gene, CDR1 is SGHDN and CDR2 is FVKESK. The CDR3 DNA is TGTGCCAGCAGCCGAGCCGGGACTAGCGTTCACAATGAGCAGTTCTTC. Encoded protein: CASSRAGTSVHNEQFF.

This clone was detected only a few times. CDR3 in DNA: TGTGCCAGCAGCTTACGCACAGGGGTATTGACTGAAGCTTTCTTT. Translated: CASSLRTGVLTEAFF. The V gene is TRBV7-9, the J gene TRBJ1-1, with TRBD1 matching over 7 bases. The CDR3 has 15 amino acids. CDR1 and CDR2 from the germline V gene are SEHNR and FQNEAQ (reference sequence). V shed 2 bases and J 5 bases; nucleotides not matched to a gene: 8.